The source of this T cell receptor (beta chain) is a study of cytomegalovirus exposure and HLA in healthy donors. The study's findings and limits: In an earlier analysis, about 90% or about 30%: the productive usage of most TCR beta V segments.

Trimming stripped 4 bases from V and 6 bases from J, with 18 bases between. This CDR3 comprises 15 residues. Germline V gene sequence: CDR1 SGHRS, CDR2 YFSETQ. About this clone itself: The target antigen is unknown.

Both 60 Vbeta primers and 13 Jbeta primers went into the PCR. In the original processing: About 88 million unique TCR beta chains, some 10 million of them shared, were counted by a later analysis. Sequencing used immunoSEQ multiplex PCR; TCRdb keeps in-frame clones, though not all of them. From that table come the V and J calls and clone size; the DNA was used to work out D and trimming. The sample lists 100,000 or so clones, 76% occurring once. The chain is built from TRBV5-1 and TRBJ2-3, with D possibly matching TRBD1 (5 bases). The sequenced material came from PBMCs. The TCR sequence derives from a man aged 35 to 55 in good health and CMV-seropositive. CDR3 in amino acids: CASSPSQGKGDTQYF. CDR3 DNA sequence: TGCGCCAGCAGCCCCTCGCAGGGAAAAGGGGATACGCAGTATTTT.